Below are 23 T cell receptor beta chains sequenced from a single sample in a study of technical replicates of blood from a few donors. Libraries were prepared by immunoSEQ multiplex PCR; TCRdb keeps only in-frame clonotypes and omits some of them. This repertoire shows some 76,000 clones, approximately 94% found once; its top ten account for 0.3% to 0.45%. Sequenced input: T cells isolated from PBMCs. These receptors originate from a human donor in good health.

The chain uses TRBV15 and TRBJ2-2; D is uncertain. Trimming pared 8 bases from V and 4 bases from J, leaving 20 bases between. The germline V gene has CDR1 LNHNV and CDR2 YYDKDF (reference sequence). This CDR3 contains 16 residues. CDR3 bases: TGTGCCACCGCACCCTCTAATCCGTCGGTCACCGGGGAGCTGTTTTTT. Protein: CATAPSNPSVTGELFF.

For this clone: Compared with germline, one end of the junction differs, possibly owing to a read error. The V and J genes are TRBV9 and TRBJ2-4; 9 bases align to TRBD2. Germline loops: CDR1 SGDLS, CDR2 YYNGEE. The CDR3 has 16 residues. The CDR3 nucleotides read TGTGCCAGCAGCCCAGCTCTCGGGACTAGCCCGGGCTTCCTCGACTTC. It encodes CASSPALGTSPGFLDF.

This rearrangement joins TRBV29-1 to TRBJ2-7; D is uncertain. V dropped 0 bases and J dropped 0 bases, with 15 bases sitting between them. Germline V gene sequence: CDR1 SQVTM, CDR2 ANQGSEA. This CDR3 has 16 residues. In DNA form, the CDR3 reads TGCAGCGTTGAAGATCTTCGCGGCCTGAGCTCCTACGAGCAGTACTTC. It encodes CSVEDLRGLSSYEQYF.

The CDR3 is CASSPTSGTYNEQFF. As DNA, the CDR3 is TGTGCCAGCAGCCCGACTAGCGGGACCTACAATGAGCAGTTCTTC. The V call is TRBV11-1, the J call TRBJ2-1; TRBD2 matches at 11 bases. The CDR3 spans 15 residues. J was trimmed by 2 bases and V by 5 bases; bases with no gene match: 2. The V gene's germline CDR1 is SGHAT and CDR2 FQDESV (reference sequence). Supplemented by reference TRBV11-1 and TRBJ2-1, the full variable domain reads EAEVAQSPRYKITEKSQAVAFWCDPISGHATLYWYRQILGQGPELLVQFQDESVVDDSQLPKDRFSAERLKGVDSTLKIQPAELGDSAMYLCASSPTSGTYNEQFFGPGTRLTVL.

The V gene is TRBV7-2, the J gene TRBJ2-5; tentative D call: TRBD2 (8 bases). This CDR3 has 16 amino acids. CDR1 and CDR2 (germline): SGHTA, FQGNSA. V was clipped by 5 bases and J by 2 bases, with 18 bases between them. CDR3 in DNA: TGTGCCAGCAGCGTCGGGAGGGGGCAAACTCAAGAGACCCAGTACTTC. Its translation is CASSVGRGQTQETQYF.

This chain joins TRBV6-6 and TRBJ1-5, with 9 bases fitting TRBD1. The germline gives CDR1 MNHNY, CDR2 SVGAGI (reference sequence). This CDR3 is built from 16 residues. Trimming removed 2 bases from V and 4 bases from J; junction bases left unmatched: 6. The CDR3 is CASSYTDRGKNQPQHF. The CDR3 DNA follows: TGTGCCAGCAGTTACACTGACAGGGGGAAAAATCAGCCCCAGCATTTT.

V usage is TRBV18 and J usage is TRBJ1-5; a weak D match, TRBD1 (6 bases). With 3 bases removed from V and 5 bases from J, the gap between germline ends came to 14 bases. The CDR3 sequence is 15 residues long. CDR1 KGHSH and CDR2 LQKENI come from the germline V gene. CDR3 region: CASSPSVGADQPQHF. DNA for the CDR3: TGTGCCAGCTCACCGTCTGTGGGGGCGGATCAGCCCCAGCATTTT.

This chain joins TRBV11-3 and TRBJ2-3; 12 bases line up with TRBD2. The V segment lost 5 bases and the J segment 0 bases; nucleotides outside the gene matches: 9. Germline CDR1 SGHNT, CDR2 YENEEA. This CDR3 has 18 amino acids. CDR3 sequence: CASSPREGLAGSTDTQYF. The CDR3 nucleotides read TGTGCCAGCAGCCCAAGGGAGGGACTAGCGGGCAGCACAGATACGCAGTATTTT. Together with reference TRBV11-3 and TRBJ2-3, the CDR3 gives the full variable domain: EAGVVQSPRYKIIEKKQPVAFWCNPISGHNTLYWYLQNLGQGPELLIRYENEEAVDDSQLPKDRFSAERLKGVDSTLKIQPAELGDSAVYLCASSPREGLAGSTDTQYFGPGTRLTVL.

The CDR3 sequence: CASSLSSGYSGNTIYF. The CDR3 region has the DNA TGTGCCAGCAGTTTAAGTTCGGGGTACTCTGGAAACACCATATATTTT. The chain combines TRBV27 with TRBJ1-3; D not resolved. V lost 2 bases to trimming and J lost 0 bases, with 11 bases between them. The CDR3 runs to 16 residues. Germline CDR1 and CDR2: MNHEY and SMNVEV (reference sequence).

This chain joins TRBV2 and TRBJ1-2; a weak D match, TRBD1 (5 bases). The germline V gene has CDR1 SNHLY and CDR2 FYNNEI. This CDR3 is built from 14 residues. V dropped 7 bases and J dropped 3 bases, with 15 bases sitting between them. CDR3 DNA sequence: TGTGCCAGCATCTCAGCCGGGGGGGACTATGGCTACACCTTC. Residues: CASISAGGDYGYTF.

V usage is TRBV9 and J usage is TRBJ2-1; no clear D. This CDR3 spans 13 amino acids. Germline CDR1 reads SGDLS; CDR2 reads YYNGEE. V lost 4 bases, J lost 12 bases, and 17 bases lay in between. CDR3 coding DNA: TGTGCCAGCAGCCCCTCGTCTCTAGTGGGGCAGTTCTTC. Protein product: CASSPSSLVGQFF.

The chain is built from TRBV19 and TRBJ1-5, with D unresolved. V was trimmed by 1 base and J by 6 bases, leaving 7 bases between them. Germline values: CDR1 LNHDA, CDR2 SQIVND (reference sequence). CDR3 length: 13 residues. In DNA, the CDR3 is TGTGCCAGTAGTATAGGGCCAGGTCAGCCCCAGCATTTT. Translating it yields CASSIGPGQPQHF.

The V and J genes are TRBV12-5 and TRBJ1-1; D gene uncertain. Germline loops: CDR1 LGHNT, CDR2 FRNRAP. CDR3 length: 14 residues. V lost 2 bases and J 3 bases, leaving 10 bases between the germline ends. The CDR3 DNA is TGTGCTAGTGGTTTGCCTCCTAGAGACACTGAAGCTTTCTTT. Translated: CASGLPPRDTEAFF.

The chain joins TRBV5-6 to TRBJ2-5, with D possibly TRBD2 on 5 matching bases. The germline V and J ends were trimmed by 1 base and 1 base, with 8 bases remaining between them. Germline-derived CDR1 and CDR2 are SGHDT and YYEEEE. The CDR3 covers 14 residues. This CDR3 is CASSLRLLQETQYF. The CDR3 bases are TGTGCCAGCAGCTTGCGACTACTCCAAGAGACCCAGTACTTC. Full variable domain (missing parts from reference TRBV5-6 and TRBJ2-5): DAGVTQSPTHLIKTRGQQVTLRCSPKSGHDTVSWYQQALGQGPQFIFQYYEEEERQRGNFPDRFSGHQFPNYSSELNVNALLLGDSALYLCASSLRLLQETQYFGPGTRLLVL.

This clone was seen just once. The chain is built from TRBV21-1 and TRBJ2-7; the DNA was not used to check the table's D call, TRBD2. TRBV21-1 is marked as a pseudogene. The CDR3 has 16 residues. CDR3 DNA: TGTGCCAGCAGCAAACCAGGACTAGCGGAGACCTACGAGCAGTACTTC. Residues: CASSKPGLAETYEQYF.

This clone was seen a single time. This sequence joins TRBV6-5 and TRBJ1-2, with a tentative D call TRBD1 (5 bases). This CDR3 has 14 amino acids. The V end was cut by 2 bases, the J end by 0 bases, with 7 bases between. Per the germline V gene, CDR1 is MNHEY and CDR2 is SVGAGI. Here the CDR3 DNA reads TGTGCCAGCAGTTACGGGACTACTAACTATGGCTACACCTTC. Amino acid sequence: CASSYGTTNYGYTF.

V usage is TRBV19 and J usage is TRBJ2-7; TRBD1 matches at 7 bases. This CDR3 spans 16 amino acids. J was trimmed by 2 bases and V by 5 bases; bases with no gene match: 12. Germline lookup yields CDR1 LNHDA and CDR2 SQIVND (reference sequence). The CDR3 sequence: CASSPLSGTVTYEQYF. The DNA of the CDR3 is TGTGCCAGTAGTCCCTTATCCGGGACAGTTACCTACGAGCAGTACTTC.

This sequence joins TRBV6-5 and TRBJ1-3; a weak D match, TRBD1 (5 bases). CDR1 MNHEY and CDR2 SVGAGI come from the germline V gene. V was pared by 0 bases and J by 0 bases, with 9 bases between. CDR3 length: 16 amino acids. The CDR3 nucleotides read TGTGCCAGCAGTTACTCTTGGGGGGTCTCTGGAAACACCATATATTTT. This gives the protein CASSYSWGVSGNTIYF.

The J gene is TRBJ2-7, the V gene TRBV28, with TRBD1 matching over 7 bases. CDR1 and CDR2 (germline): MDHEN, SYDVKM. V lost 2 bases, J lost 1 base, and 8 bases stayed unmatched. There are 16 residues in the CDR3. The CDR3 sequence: CASSLVSSGGSYEQYF. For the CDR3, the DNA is TGTGCCAGCAGTTTAGTTTCGTCAGGGGGATCCTACGAGCAGTACTTC.

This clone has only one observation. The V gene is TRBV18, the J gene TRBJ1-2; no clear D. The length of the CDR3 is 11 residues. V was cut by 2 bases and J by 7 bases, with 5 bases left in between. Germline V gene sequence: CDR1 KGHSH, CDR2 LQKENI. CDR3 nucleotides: TGTGCCAGCTCACCAGGGCCTGGCTACACCTTC. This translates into CASSPGPGYTF. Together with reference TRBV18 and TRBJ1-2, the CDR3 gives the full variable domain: NAGVMQNPRHLVRRRGQEARLRCSPMKGHSHVYWYRQLPEEGLKFMVYLQKENIIDESGMPKERFSAEFPKEGPSILRIQQVVRGDSAAYFCASSPGPGYTFGSGTRLTVV.

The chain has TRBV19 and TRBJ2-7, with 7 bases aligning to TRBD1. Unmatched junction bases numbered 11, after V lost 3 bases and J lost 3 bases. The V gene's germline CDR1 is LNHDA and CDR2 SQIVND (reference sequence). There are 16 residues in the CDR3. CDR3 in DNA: TGTGCCAGTAGTATCTTCGGGGACAGCCGGTTCTACGAGCAGTACTTC. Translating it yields CASSIFGDSRFYEQYF.

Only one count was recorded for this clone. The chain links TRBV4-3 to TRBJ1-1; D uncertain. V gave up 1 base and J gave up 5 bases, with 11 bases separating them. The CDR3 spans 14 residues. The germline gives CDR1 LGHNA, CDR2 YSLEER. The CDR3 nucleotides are TGCGCCAGCAGCCAAGTATGGGGAGGGACTGAAGCTTTCTTT. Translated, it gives CASSQVWGGTEAFF.

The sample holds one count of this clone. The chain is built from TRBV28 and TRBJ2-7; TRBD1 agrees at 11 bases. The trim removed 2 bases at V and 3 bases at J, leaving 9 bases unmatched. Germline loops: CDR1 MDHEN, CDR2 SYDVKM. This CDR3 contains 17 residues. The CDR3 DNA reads TGTGCCAGCAGTTTAAAGTTCGGCGGGACAGGGGGCTACGAGCAGTACTTC. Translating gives CASSLKFGGTGGYEQYF.